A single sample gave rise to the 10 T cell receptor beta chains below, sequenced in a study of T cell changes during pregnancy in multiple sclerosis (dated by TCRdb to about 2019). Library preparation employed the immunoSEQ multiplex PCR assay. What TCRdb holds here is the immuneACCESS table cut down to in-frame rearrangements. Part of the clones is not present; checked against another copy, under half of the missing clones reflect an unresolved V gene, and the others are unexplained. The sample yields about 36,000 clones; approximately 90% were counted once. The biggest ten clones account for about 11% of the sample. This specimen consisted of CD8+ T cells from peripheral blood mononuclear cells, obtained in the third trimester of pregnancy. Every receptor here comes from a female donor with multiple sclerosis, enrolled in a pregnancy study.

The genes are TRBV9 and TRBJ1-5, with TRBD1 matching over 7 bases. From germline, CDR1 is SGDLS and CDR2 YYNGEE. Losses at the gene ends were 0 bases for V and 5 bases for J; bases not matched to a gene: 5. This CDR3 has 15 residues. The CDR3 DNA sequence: TGTGCCAGCAGCGTAGGAGGGACAGCTCATCAGCCCCAGCATTTT. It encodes CASSVGGTAHQPQHF.

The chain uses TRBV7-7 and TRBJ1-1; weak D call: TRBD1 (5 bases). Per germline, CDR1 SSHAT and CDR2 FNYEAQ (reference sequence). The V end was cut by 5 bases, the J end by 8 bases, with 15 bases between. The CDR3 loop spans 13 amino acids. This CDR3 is CASSQNFGGEAFF. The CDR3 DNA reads TGTGCCAGCAGCCAGAACTTCGGGGGGGAAGCTTTCTTT.

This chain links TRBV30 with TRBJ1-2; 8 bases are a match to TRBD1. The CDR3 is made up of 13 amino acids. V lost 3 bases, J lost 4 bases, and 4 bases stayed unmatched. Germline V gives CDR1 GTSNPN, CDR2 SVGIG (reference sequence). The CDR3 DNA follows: TGTGCCTGGAGGGTGGACAGGGTCTATGGCTACACCTTC. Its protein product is CAWRVDRVYGYTF.

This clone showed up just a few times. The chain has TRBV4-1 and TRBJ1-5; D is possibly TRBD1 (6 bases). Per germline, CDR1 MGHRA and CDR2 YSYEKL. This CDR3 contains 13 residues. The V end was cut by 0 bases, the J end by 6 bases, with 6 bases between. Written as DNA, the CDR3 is TGCGCCAGCAGCCAAGACAGGGGTCAGCCCCAGCATTTT. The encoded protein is CASSQDRGQPQHF.

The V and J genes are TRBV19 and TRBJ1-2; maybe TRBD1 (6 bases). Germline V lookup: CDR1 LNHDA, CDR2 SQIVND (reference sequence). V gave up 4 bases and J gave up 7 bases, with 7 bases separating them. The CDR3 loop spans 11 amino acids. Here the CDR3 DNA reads TGTGCCAGTAGTAGAGGGGGTGGCTACACCTTC. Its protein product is CASSRGGGYTF.

The CDR3 sequence is CASSPLAGGATDTQYF. The CDR3 bases are TGTGCCAGCAGCCCGCTAGCGGGGGGCGCCACAGATACGCAGTATTTT. The V and J genes are TRBV4-2 and TRBJ2-3, with 11 bases aligning to TRBD2. Germline CDR1 and CDR2: LGHNA and YNFKEQ. The CDR3 totals 16 residues. V trimming: 4 bases; J trimming: 2 bases; junction bases outside the gene matches: 5.

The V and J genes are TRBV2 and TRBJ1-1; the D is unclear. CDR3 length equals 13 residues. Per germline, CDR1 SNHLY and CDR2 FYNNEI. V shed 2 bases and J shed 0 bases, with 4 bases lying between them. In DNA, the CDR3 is TGTGCCAGCAGTGAAACGGTGAACACTGAAGCTTTCTTT. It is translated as CASSETVNTEAFF.

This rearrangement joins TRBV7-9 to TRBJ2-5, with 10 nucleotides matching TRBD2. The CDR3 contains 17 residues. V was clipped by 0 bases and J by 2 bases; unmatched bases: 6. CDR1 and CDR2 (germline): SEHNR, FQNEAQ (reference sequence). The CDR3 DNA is TGTGCCAGCAGCTTAGCTGGACTAGCGGAGGCTCAAGAGACCCAGTACTTC. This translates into CASSLAGLAEAQETQYF.

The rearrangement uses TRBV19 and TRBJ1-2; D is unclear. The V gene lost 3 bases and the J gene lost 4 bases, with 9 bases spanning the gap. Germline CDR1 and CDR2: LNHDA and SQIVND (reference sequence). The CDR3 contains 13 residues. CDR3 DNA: TGTGCCAGTAGTATTGTCTTATCCTATGGCTACACCTTC. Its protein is CASSIVLSYGYTF.

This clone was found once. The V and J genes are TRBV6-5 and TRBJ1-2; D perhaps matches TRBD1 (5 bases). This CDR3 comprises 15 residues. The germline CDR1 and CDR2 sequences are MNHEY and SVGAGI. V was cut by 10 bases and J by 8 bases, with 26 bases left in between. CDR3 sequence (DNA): TGTGCCACCCTACTGACAGCTTATGGGGATATGGGCTACACCTTC. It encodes CATLLTAYGDMGYTF.